This TCR beta chain emerged from a study of T cells in localized non-small cell lung cancer. General study findings and limits: Adjacent lung exhibited a median of about 56 among the 100 most abundant tumor clones. Only one tumor region was sequenced, so heterogeneity remains possible. Uninvolved adjacent lung had more T cell clonality than any other tissue, topping tumor.

Only a few counts were recorded for this clone. The antigen is not known. The CDR3 is 12 amino acids. Germline CDR1 SGDLS, CDR2 YYNGEE. V dropped 0 bases and J dropped 2 bases, with 2 bases sitting between them. Using immunoSEQ multiplex PCR, the repertoire was profiled, and TCRdb retains in-frame clones only, with some absent. The sample contains fewer than 13,000 clones, approximately 50% of which appear only once. The chain uses TRBV9 and TRBJ1-2; D gene uncertain. The sequence was obtained from a woman aged 35-75 years with stage II squamous cell lung carcinoma. The sample consisted of lymph node tissue, taken before any cancer treatment. CDR3 nucleotides: TGTGCCAGCAGCGTAGAAAACTATGGCTACACCTTC. Its protein is CASSVENYGYTF.